The 24 T cell receptor beta chains presented below share a single source sample, sequenced in a study of shared clonotypes between healthy human individuals. The assay was immunoSEQ multiplex PCR, and TCRdb's table has in-frame clones only and misses some. The profile shows around 1.4 million clones, approximately 98.5% of them singletons. The specimen sequenced was naive CD4+ T cells sorted from blood. Stated subset: CD45RA+ positively selected. The receptors shown here come from a man aged 30-40 years in good health.

V and J are TRBV10-3 and TRBJ2-7; D is possibly TRBD2 (5 bases). The germline CDR1 and CDR2 sequences are ENHRY and SYGVKD. V gave up 10 bases and J gave up 0 bases, with 13 bases separating them. This CDR3 has 13 residues. The CDR3 coding sequence is TGTGCCACCCAGGCGGGTGACTCCTACGAGCAGTACTTC. Encoded protein: CATQAGDSYEQYF.

This chain connects TRBV6-6 to TRBJ2-7, with TRBD2 as a possible D gene (6 bases). The CDR3 contains 14 residues. Trimming took 2 bases from V and 4 from J, leaving 12 bases between them. CDR1 is MNHNY and CDR2 is SVGAGI in the germline V gene (reference sequence). The CDR3 DNA is TGTGCCAGCAGTTACGCGGGACCGTTGTACGAGCAGTACTTC. Protein: CASSYAGPLYEQYF.

The genes are TRBV19 and TRBJ2-7; 7 bases agree with TRBD1. V was pared by 7 bases and J by 5 bases, with 11 bases of the junction left unmatched. This CDR3 comprises 14 residues. Germline CDR1 reads LNHDA; CDR2 reads SQIVND (reference sequence). CDR3 sequence: CASIPTGKSNEQYF. CDR3 DNA sequence: TGTGCCAGTATTCCGACAGGGAAGTCTAACGAGCAGTACTTC. The whole variable domain, filled in from reference TRBV19 and TRBJ2-7, reads DGGITQSPKYLFRKEGQNVTLSCEQNLNHDAMYWYRQDPGQGLRLIYYSQIVNDFQKGDIAEGYSVSREKKESFPLTVTSAQKNPTAFYLCASIPTGKSNEQYFGPGTRLTVT.

The J gene is TRBJ2-7, the V gene TRBV5-4; TRBD2 is a possible D gene (5 bases). Germline CDR1 is SGHNT and CDR2 is YYREEE (reference sequence). There are 15 residues in the CDR3. V lost 0 bases to trimming and J lost 2 bases, with 12 bases between them. The CDR3 bases are TGTGCCAGCAGCTTGGACCTAGCACCTACCTACGAGCAGTACTTC. Protein: CASSLDLAPTYEQYF.

The CDR3: CASSPTYRDRGANYGYTF. CDR3 bases: TGCGCCAGCAGCCCAACTTACCGGGACAGGGGGGCTAACTATGGCTACACCTTC. The chain employs TRBV5-1 and TRBJ1-2; 11 nucleotides match TRBD1. Germline assignment: CDR1 SGHRS and CDR2 YFSETQ. The V and J ends lost 4 bases and 0 bases, in that order; junction bases with no gene match: 11. The CDR3 contains 18 residues.

The chain uses TRBV6-1 and TRBJ2-4; 7 bases agree with TRBD1. J was trimmed by 0 bases and V by 2 bases; bases with no gene match: 16. The V gene's germline CDR1 is MNHNS and CDR2 SASEGT. The CDR3 sequence is 20 residues long. The CDR3 DNA sequence: TGTGCCAGCAGTGAATTCCCCTCCCATACAGGGGCCCTAGCCAAAAACATTCAGTACTTC. Its translation is CASSEFPSHTGALAKNIQYF.

The chain recombines TRBV6-4 with TRBJ2-2; TRBD2 is a possible D gene (6 bases). This CDR3 comprises 19 residues. Germline V gene sequence: CDR1 MRHNA, CDR2 SNTAGT. The V end was cut by 6 bases, the J end by 1 base, with 24 bases between. The DNA of the CDR3 is TGTGCCAGCAGCCCAAGTCTAGGTGCCGGGAGTTTGAACACCGGGGAGCTGTTTTTT. Amino acids: CASSPSLGAGSLNTGELFF.

The sample holds one count of this clone. The chain combines TRBV30 with TRBJ2-7, with 9 bases fitting TRBD2. Germline V gives CDR1 GTSNPN, CDR2 SVGIG (reference sequence). The CDR3 is made up of 13 amino acids. V dropped 4 bases and J dropped 2; count of bases not matched to a gene: 3. The CDR3 coding sequence is TGTGCCTGGATGCGGGAGGGACCCTACGAGCAGTACTTC. It encodes CAWMREGPYEQYF.

The chain carries TRBV10-3 and TRBJ2-5, with 9 bases matching TRBD2. The germline CDR1 and CDR2 sequences are ENHRY and SYGVKD. The CDR3 has 14 residues. The CDR3 loop reads CATLSGGRQETQYF. CDR3 nucleotide sequence: TGTGCTACCCTGAGCGGGGGGCGTCAAGAGACCCAGTACTTC.

The chain uses TRBV15 and TRBJ2-2; no definite D call. The germline gives CDR1 LNHNV, CDR2 YYDKDF (reference sequence). The germline V and J ends were trimmed by 0 bases and 10 bases, with 12 bases remaining between them. This CDR3 is 14 amino acids long. Here the CDR3 reads CATSRDPVGLELFF. The CDR3, as DNA: TGTGCCACCAGCAGAGATCCGGTGGGCTTGGAGCTGTTTTTT.

The chain carries TRBV19 and TRBJ1-1, with TRBD1 matching 8 bases. CDR1 and CDR2 (germline): LNHDA, SQIVND (reference sequence). V shed 10 bases, J shed 8 bases, and the junction held 9 bases outside the gene matches. The CDR3 totals 12 residues. The CDR3 reads CATKQGDSEAFF. The DNA for the CDR3 is TGTGCCACCAAACAGGGGGACTCCGAAGCTTTCTTT.

The V and J genes are TRBV11-2 and TRBJ2-1; perhaps TRBD1 as D (6 bases). V shed 5 bases and J shed 8 bases, with 13 bases lying between them. The CDR3 length is 13 residues. The germline V gene encodes CDR1 SGHAT and CDR2 FQNNGV. CDR3 sequence (DNA): TGTGCCAGCAGCAGGGTGACAGGCCATGAGCAGTTCTTC. This codes for CASSRVTGHEQFF.

The chain uses TRBV5-1 and TRBJ2-7; TRBD1 is a possible D gene (6 bases). The V end lost 2 bases, the J end lost 8 bases, and 23 bases lay between the germline ends. The CDR3 runs to 16 residues. CDR1 SGHRS and CDR2 YFSETQ come from the germline V gene. The DNA of the CDR3 is TGCGCCAGCAGCTTACCGGAGGACAGCAGTTTGGGTAAGCAGTACTTC. It translates to CASSLPEDSSLGKQYF.

This chain joins TRBV6-5 and TRBJ2-1; D is unclear. Trimming cost V 0 bases and J 10 bases, with 7 bases left between them. Looked up from germline, CDR1 is MNHEY and CDR2 is SVGAGI. The CDR3 has 12 residues. The CDR3 coding sequence is TGTGCCAGCAGTTACTCCCCCGGGGAGCAGTTCTTC. Translation: CASSYSPGEQFF.

CDR3 protein: CASREHTGLSGNTIYF. The CDR3 DNA sequence: TGCGCCAGCAGGGAACATACTGGACTCTCTGGAAACACCATATATTTT. V usage is TRBV5-1 and J usage is TRBJ1-3; D is uncertain. The germline V and J ends were trimmed by 5 bases and 0 bases, with 15 bases remaining between them. The CDR3 length is 16 residues. Germline values: CDR1 SGHRS, CDR2 YFSETQ.

The V and J genes are TRBV28 and TRBJ1-1; 8 bases agree with TRBD1. V shed 2 bases and J 3 bases; nucleotides not matched to a gene: 8. From germline, CDR1 is MDHEN and CDR2 SYDVKM. The CDR3 contains 16 residues. As DNA, the CDR3 is TGTGCCAGCAGTTTAAGTCAGGGGGCGGGGGACACTGAAGCTTTCTTT. Translation gives CASSLSQGAGDTEAFF.

The table lists this clone with a count of one. The chain links TRBV5-1 to TRBJ1-1; D unresolved. This CDR3 comprises 15 residues. V dropped 1 base and J dropped 1 base, with 11 bases sitting between them. Germline CDR1 reads SGHRS; CDR2 reads YFSETQ. CDR3 protein: CASSLSGKGNTEAFF. The CDR3 DNA is TGCGCCAGCAGCTTGTCCGGGAAGGGGAACACTGAAGCTTTCTTT.

The chain is built from TRBV9 and TRBJ2-7; D perhaps matches TRBD2 (6 bases). V was cut by 0 bases and J by 1 base, with 11 bases left in between. Germline assignment: CDR1 SGDLS and CDR2 YYNGEE. The CDR3 consists of 15 residues. CDR3 residues: CASSVAASASYEQYF. DNA of the CDR3: TGTGCCAGCAGCGTAGCGGCTAGCGCATCCTACGAGCAGTACTTC.

The rearrangement uses TRBV9 and TRBJ2-3; either TRBD1 or TRBD2 may supply D (5 bases each). Trimming stripped 7 bases from V and 2 bases from J, with 11 bases between. Looked up from germline, CDR1 is SGDLS and CDR2 is YYNGEE. There are 13 residues in the CDR3. CDR3 sequence reads: CASRDGSTDTQYF. CDR3 DNA sequence: TGTGCCAGCCGGGACGGATCCACAGATACGCAGTATTTT.

This rearrangement joins TRBV10-1 to TRBJ1-5; 7 bases align to TRBD1. Unmatched junction bases numbered 13, after V lost 11 bases and J lost 0 bases. Germline CDR1 WNHNN, CDR2 SYGVQD (reference sequence). The CDR3 runs to 16 residues. The CDR3, as DNA: TGCGCCCCGACCGGGGGGGACAGATATAGCAATCAGCCCCAGCATTTT. Residues: CAPTGGDRYSNQPQHF.

The J gene is TRBJ2-4, the V gene TRBV9; a possible D gene is TRBD2 (6 bases). This CDR3 comprises 16 residues. The ends were cut back, 1 base at V and 4 bases at J, with 15 bases in the middle. Germline-derived CDR1 and CDR2 are SGDLS and YYNGEE. The CDR3 coding sequence is TGTGCCAGCAGCGTAACCGCCGGGGGAACTAAAAACATTCAGTACTTC. Its translation: CASSVTAGGTKNIQYF.

The V call is TRBV7-8, the J call TRBJ2-1; TRBD2 is a possible D gene (5 bases). CDR1 is SGHVS, CDR2 FQNEAQ, per germline. Trimming took 1 base from V and 5 from J, leaving 12 bases between them. CDR3 length: 15 amino acids. CDR3 in amino acids: CASSLGGVGHNEQFF. In nucleotides, the CDR3 is TGTGCCAGCAGCTTAGGGGGAGTGGGTCACAATGAGCAGTTCTTC.

About this clone itself: Within the sample, other DNA sequences also encode this same CDR3. The chain carries TRBV28 and TRBJ2-7; D remains unclear. The germline V gene has CDR1 MDHEN and CDR2 SYDVKM. The CDR3 consists of 12 residues. The V and J ends lost 2 bases and 4 bases respectively, with 6 bases between them. The CDR3 spells CASSLARYEQYF. For the CDR3, the DNA is TGTGCCAGCAGTTTAGCTAGGTACGAGCAGTACTTC.

In regard to this clone: Different DNA sequences within this sample yield the same CDR3. The V gene is TRBV28, the J gene TRBJ1-2; 9 bases map to TRBD1. The CDR3 contains 13 residues. From germline, CDR1 is MDHEN and CDR2 SYDVKM. The V and J ends lost 4 bases and 7 bases, in that order; junction bases with no gene match: 4. The CDR3 DNA follows: TGTGCCAGCAGTTCACAGGGGGCGCGTGGCTACACCTTC. Encoded protein: CASSSQGARGYTF.